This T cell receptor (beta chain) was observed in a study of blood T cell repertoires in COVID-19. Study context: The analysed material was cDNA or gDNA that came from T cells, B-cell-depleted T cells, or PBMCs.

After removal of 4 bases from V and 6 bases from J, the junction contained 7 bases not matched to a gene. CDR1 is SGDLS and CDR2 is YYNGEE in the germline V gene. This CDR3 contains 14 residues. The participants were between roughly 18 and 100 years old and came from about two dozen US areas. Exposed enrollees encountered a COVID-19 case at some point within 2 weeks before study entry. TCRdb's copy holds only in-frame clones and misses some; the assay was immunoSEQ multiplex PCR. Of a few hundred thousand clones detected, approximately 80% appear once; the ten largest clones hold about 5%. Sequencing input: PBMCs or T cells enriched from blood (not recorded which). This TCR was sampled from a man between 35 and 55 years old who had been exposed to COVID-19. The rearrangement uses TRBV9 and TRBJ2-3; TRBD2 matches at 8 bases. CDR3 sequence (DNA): TGTGCCAGCAGCCTCCGACGACTAGCGGATACGCAGTATTTT. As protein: CASSLRRLADTQYF.